The 6 T cell receptor beta chains presented below share a single source sample, sequenced in a study of human T cells and chemical hapten exposure. Using its own MiXCR run on the RACE reads, TCRdb lists one record per CDR3 protein. The table lists 75,000 to 90,000 distinct CDR3 sequences, roughly 10% of them singletons. Time point given: patch test 2, 6 weeks after DPC sensitization. Stated treatment: therapeutic diphenylcyclopropenone sensitization with weekly scalp DPC. Specimen: whole blood, collected in connection with sensitization to the hapten diphenylcyclopropenone (DPC). Receptor source: a woman aged 45-65 years with alopecia areata. Some clones in this sample may be carry-over from other donors' samples.

This clonotype was counted ten times or more. The J gene is TRBJ1-1, the V gene TRBV6-5; perhaps TRBD1 as D (5 bases). V lost 5 bases and J 5 bases, leaving 15 bases between the germline ends. This CDR3 contains 14 residues. Germline CDR1 is MNHEY and CDR2 is SVGAGI. CDR3 nucleotides: TGTGCCAGCAGTCAAGACGCTTGGGGGACTGAAGCTTTCTTT. Translation gives CASSQDAWGTEAFF.

J is TRBJ2-3 and V is TRBV7-2; no clear D. The germline CDR1 and CDR2 sequences are SGHTA and FQGNSA. The CDR3 contains 11 residues. V lost 3 bases and J 5 bases, leaving 3 bases between the germline ends. CDR3 protein: CASSFIDTQYF. CDR3 bases: TGTGCCAGCAGCTTCATAGATACGCAGTATTTT. Combining the CDR3 with reference TRBV7-2 and TRBJ2-3 gives the whole variable domain GAGVSQSPSNKVTEKGKDVELRCDPISGHTALYWYRQSLGQGLEFLIYFQGNSAPDKSGLPSDRFSAERTGGSVSTLTIQRTQQEDSAVYLCASSFIDTQYFGPGTRLTVL.

This clonotype was picked up a small number of times. J is TRBJ2-7 and V is TRBV20-1; 10 bases are a match to TRBD1. This CDR3 region has 14 residues. Germline V gives CDR1 DFQATT, CDR2 SNEGSKA (reference sequence). Trimming at V came to 1 base and at J to 4 bases, leaving 4 bases not matched to a gene. The CDR3 DNA is TGCAGTGCTAGAGTTCCGGACAGGGGGTACGAGCAGTACTTC. It translates to CSARVPDRGYEQYF.

V gene TRBV27 combines with J gene TRBJ2-2; D is perhaps TRBD1 (6 bases). V gave up 6 bases and J gave up 1 base, with 15 bases separating them. This CDR3 is 16 amino acids long. The germline V gene has CDR1 MNHEY and CDR2 SMNVEV (reference sequence). The CDR3 protein is CASRLTGTENTGELFF. CDR3 DNA: TGTGCCAGCAGGCTCACAGGGACGGAGAACACCGGGGAGCTGTTTTTT.

The sample holds many counts of this clonotype. The chain links TRBV6-5 to TRBJ2-2, with 11 bases that match TRBD2. Germline V gene data show CDR1 as MNHEY and CDR2 as SVGAGI. Trimming cost V 2 bases and J 4 bases; bases outside gene matches: 3. This CDR3 is 16 amino acids long. The CDR3 here is CASSYGLAGGTGELFF. The CDR3 region has the DNA TGTGCCAGCAGTTACGGTCTAGCGGGAGGCACCGGGGAGCTGTTTTTT.

This clonotype showed up just a few times. This chain connects TRBV20-1 to TRBJ1-1, with 7 bases matching TRBD1. The CDR3 sequence is 14 residues long. Germline lookup yields CDR1 DFQATT and CDR2 SNEGSKA (reference sequence). The junction had 6 bases not matched to a gene; V was cut back by 1 base and J by 4 bases. CDR3 residues: CSARVVWDSTEAFF. DNA of the CDR3: TGCAGTGCTAGAGTTGTTTGGGACAGCACTGAAGCTTTCTTT.